The subject of this entry is one TCR beta chain. In Seattle, patients joined the study during active infection and were tracked longitudinally. Profiled with immunoSEQ multiplex PCR; TCRdb holds only in-frame clones, not every one. The sample holds 200,000 to 250,000 clones, roughly nine tenths seen once. CDR3 length: 15 residues. Germline lookup yields CDR1 SGDLS and CDR2 YYNGEE. V shed 0 bases and J shed 6 bases, with 13 bases lying between them. This record belongs to a study of blood T cell repertoires in COVID-19. Study-wide background: The origin of the acute and convalescent COVID-19 samples was the United States, Italy and Spain.

The specimen sequenced was peripheral blood. J is TRBJ2-1 and V is TRBV9, with D possibly matching TRBD2 (6 bases). This TCR derives from a man between 60 and 75 years old with COVID-19, enrolled during active disease. The CDR3: CASSVGGGISNEQFF. DNA of the CDR3: TGTGCCAGCAGCGTAGGTGGCGGGATCAGCAATGAGCAGTTCTTC. Looking up the rest from reference TRBV9 and TRBJ2-1 gives the full variable domain: DSGVTQTPKHLITATGQRVTLRCSPRSGDLSVYWYQQSLDQGLQFLIQYYNGEERAKGNILERFSAQQFPDLHSELNLSSLELGDSALYFCASSVGGGISNEQFFGPGTRLTVL.